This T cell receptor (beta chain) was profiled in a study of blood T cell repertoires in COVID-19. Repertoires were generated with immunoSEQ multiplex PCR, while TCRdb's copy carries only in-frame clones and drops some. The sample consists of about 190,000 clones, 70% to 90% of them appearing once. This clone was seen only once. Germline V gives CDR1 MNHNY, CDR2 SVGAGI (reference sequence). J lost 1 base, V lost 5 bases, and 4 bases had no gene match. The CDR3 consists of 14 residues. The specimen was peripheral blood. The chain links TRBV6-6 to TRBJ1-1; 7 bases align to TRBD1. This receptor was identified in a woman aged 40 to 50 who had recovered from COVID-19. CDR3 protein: CASSTRTGNTEAFF. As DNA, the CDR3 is TGTGCCAGCAGTACCCGGACAGGGAACACTGAAGCTTTCTTT.